This TCR beta chain was captured in a study of vaccination and CD4 T cells after COVID-19. Study-level background: Median time from second vaccine dose to sampling was about 77 days (14 to 241).

Germline values: CDR1 SGHTA, CDR2 FQGNSA. With V trimmed by 5 bases and J by 1 base, 8 bases remained unmatched. The CDR3 consists of 16 residues. Notes on this clonotype: Its antigen is still unknown.

The Oncomine TCR Beta short-read assay was applied to DNA of cultured CD4+ T cells. In this case, cultured CD4+ T cells provided the extracted genomic DNA. In TCRdb, the PCR reads were re-called with MiXCR into one record per CDR3 protein. In the table there are about 11,000 distinct CDR3 sequences, just under 75% of which are singletons. Specified treatment: roughly 11-day PBMC culture with coronavirus spike peptide pools or control peptides (ViraFEST assay). PCR positivity was dated March to December 2020, before US Alpha, Beta and Delta variants. The authors isolated CD4+ T cells by negative selection after roughly eleven days of culture.

Sequenced material: CD4+ T cells from blood, cultured in vitro. The sequence came from a human donor who had recovered from COVID-19. This rearrangement joins TRBV7-2 to TRBJ1-5; TRBD1 matches 7 bases. The chain's CDR3 is CASSRGQDLSNQPQHF. DNA for the CDR3: TGTGCCAGCAGCCGTGGACAGGACCTAAGCAATCAGCCCCAGCATTTT.